The 31 T cell receptor beta chains below come from one sample, sequenced in a study of regulatory T cells in long-lasting Graves disease. Time point noted: newly diagnosed GD, antithyroid drugs for less than 3 months. RNA from PBMCs was the source of the TCR library. According to the study, TCR beta libraries were built with iRepertoire HTBI primers and CDR3-region Arm-PCR. TCRdb reprocessed the multiplex PCR reads with MiXCR, giving one entry per CDR3 protein. The profile shows around 470,000 distinct CDR3 sequences, 14% of them singletons. These data also featured in a second study, about T cells in Graves' hyperthyroidism and ophthalmopathy.

The sample was peripheral blood mononuclear cells (PBMCs), taken at new diagnosis, from a patient treated with antithyroid drugs. The receptors shown here come from a woman between 45 and 60 years old with Graves disease.

This chain links TRBV6-1 with TRBJ2-3; 7 nucleotides line up with TRBD2. There are 14 residues in the CDR3. V lost 7 bases and J lost 4; bases outside the gene matches: 8. Germline V gene lookup returns CDR1 MNHNS and CDR2 SASEGT. CDR3 in DNA: TGTGCCAGCAATTCCGGACGGGAGGCAGATACGCAGTATTTT. Its translation is CASNSGREADTQYF.

This clonotype was picked up many times. The chain has TRBV5-5 and TRBJ2-7; maybe TRBD1 (5 bases). This CDR3 comprises 14 residues. Trimming stripped 3 bases from V and 4 bases from J, with 14 bases between. Germline V lookup: CDR1 SGHKS, CDR2 YYEKEE (reference sequence). CDR3: CASSSDTKVYEQYF. In DNA form, the CDR3 reads TGTGCCAGCAGCTCGGACACGAAGGTTTACGAGCAGTACTTC.

To note about this clonotype: A read error is possible here, since a much larger clone lies one base away. The V call is TRBV6-2 or TRBV6-3, the J call TRBJ1-1; 7 bases are shared with TRBD1. Germline V gene lookup returns CDR1 MNHEY and CDR2 SVGEGT. CDR3 length: 18 amino acids. The CDR3 sequence: CTSSYSRKGAPRNTEAFF. The CDR3 region has the DNA TGTACCAGCAGTTACTCGAGAAAGGGGGCGCCTAGGAACACTGAAGCTTTCTTT.

V usage is TRBV30 and J usage is TRBJ2-5; a possible D gene is TRBD2 (6 bases). The CDR3 contains 11 residues. Germline CDR1 and CDR2: GTSNPN and SVGIG (reference sequence). The CDR3 nucleotides are TGTGCTGGAGGGGCAGTAGAGACCCAGTACTTC. Translation gives CAGGAVETQYF.

As for this clonotype: Possible read error: a much larger clone is one base away. It is likely a read error, because the conserved phenylalanine at the end of the CDR3 is missing. The V call is TRBV10-3, the J call TRBJ1-3, with a tentative D call TRBD1 (5 bases). V was pared by 3 bases and J by 0 bases, with 12 bases between. Per the germline V gene, CDR1 is ENHRY and CDR2 is SYGVKD. The CDR3 contains 16 residues. The CDR3: CAISDPGLSSGNTIYL. In nucleotides, the CDR3 is TGTGCCATCAGTGATCCGGGGCTTAGCTCTGGAAACACCATATATCTT.

A few counts support this clonotype. This sequence joins TRBV9 and TRBJ2-5; 8 bases match TRBD2. This CDR3 region has 17 residues. Germline values: CDR1 SGDLS, CDR2 YYNGEE. The V segment lost 2 bases and the J segment 2 bases; nucleotides outside the gene matches: 11. CDR3 residues: CASSVSGIAGTQETQYF. CDR3 nucleotides: TGTGCCAGCAGCGTTAGTGGGATAGCGGGAACACAAGAGACCCAGTACTTC.

This clonotype was detected ten times or more. The V and J genes are TRBV13 and TRBJ2-1, with 9 nucleotides matching TRBD1. The germline gives CDR1 PRHDT, CDR2 FYEKMQ (reference sequence). V was pared by 5 bases and J by 12 bases, with 14 bases of the junction left unmatched. This CDR3 has 15 residues. The CDR3 is CASSQGQGSLIRQFF. CDR3 nucleotide sequence: TGTGCCAGCAGCCAAGGACAGGGGAGTCTCATTCGGCAGTTCTTC.

The table lists this clonotype with many counts. This chain links TRBV15 with TRBJ1-6; 8 nucleotides match TRBD1. In germline, CDR1 is LNHNV, CDR2 YYDKDF (reference sequence). V shed 2 bases, J shed 6 bases, and the junction held 3 bases outside the gene matches. The CDR3 contains 15 residues. Here the CDR3 reads CATSRRTGINSPLHF. The CDR3, as DNA: TGTGCCACCAGCAGACGGACAGGGATTAATTCACCCCTCCACTTT.

There are many counts of this clonotype. At one of its ends the junction is not consistent with the germline gene, which may arise from a read error. The chain recombines TRBV3-1 with TRBJ2-1; 8 nucleotides line up with TRBD1. The CDR3 runs to 18 residues. Germline V gene lookup returns CDR1 LGHDT and CDR2 YNNKEL (reference sequence). The CDR3 coding sequence is TGTGCCAGCACGAGGTCAGGGGGCTCTCCCCAAATATTCAATGGGCAGTTCTTC. Translation gives CASTRSGGSPQIFNGQFF.

The chain is built from TRBV19 and TRBJ1-4; D unclear. Trimming removed 5 bases at V and 2 bases at J, with 9 bases between. CDR3 length: 14 residues. Germline CDR1 is LNHDA and CDR2 is SQIVND (reference sequence). This CDR3 is CASSQSATNEKLFF. CDR3 coding DNA: TGTGCCAGTAGTCAGTCGGCGACTAATGAAAAACTGTTTTTT. Drawing the rest from reference TRBV19 and TRBJ1-4, the complete variable domain is DGGITQSPKYLFRKEGQNVTLSCEQNLNHDAMYWYRQDPGQGLRLIYYSQIVNDFQKGDIAEGYSVSREKKESFPLTVTSAQKNPTAFYLCASSQSATNEKLFFGSGTQLSVL.

This clonotype occurred many times. The chain links TRBV28 to TRBJ1-5; 9 bases line up with TRBD1. This CDR3 has 14 residues. Unmatched junction bases numbered 4, after V lost 3 bases and J lost 7 bases. The germline V gene has CDR1 MDHEN and CDR2 SYDVKM. CDR3 nucleotide sequence: TGTGCCAGCAGTTTGTGGGACAGGGAGCAGCCCCAGCATTTT. This sequence encodes CASSLWDREQPQHF.

The V and J genes are TRBV27 and TRBJ1-5, with TRBD1 identical over 8 bases. V shed 3 bases, J shed 5 bases, and the junction held 3 bases outside the gene matches. Germline CDR1 is MNHEY and CDR2 is SMNVEV (reference sequence). The CDR3 consists of 14 residues. This CDR3 is CASSLTGDYQPQHF. The CDR3 nucleotides are TGTGCCAGCAGTTTGACAGGGGATTATCAGCCCCAGCATTTT.

Many counts were recorded for this clonotype. The rearrangement links TRBV2 to TRBJ2-7, with D hard to call. Trimming cost V 5 bases and J 1 base, with 6 bases left between them. Per the germline V gene, CDR1 is SNHLY and CDR2 is FYNNEI. The CDR3 spans 12 residues. The CDR3 coding sequence is TGTGCCAGCAGTACAGAATCCTACGAGCAGTACTTC. It yields the protein CASSTESYEQYF.

The chain uses TRBV20-1 and TRBJ2-1; 15 nucleotides agree with TRBD2. CDR3 length: 14 amino acids. Germline-derived CDR1 and CDR2 are DFQATT and SNEGSKA (reference sequence). Here the CDR3 reads CSAGTSGRPNEQFF. The CDR3 nucleotides read TGCAGCGCCGGGACTAGCGGGAGGCCGAATGAGCAGTTCTTC.

This chain connects TRBV5-4 to TRBJ1-5; TRBD1 agrees at 7 bases. The CDR3 spans 16 residues. In germline, CDR1 is SGHNT, CDR2 YYREEE (reference sequence). V was clipped by 1 base and J by 2 bases; unmatched bases: 6. The CDR3 region is CASSLSNRGGNQPQHF. The DNA of the CDR3 is TGTGCCAGCAGCTTGTCCAACAGGGGTGGCAATCAGCCCCAGCATTTT.

Note on this clonotype: A much bigger clone sits one base away, suggesting this may be a read error. The CDR3 region is CACRGVGFDNEQFF. The DNA for the CDR3 is TGTGCCTGCCGAGGGGTGGGGTTTGACAATGAGCAGTTCTTC. The chain employs TRBV28 and TRBJ2-1; the D gene could be TRBD1 or TRBD2 (5 bases each). Germline V gene lookup returns CDR1 MDHEN and CDR2 SYDVKM. V lost 11 bases and J 5 bases, leaving 19 bases between the germline ends. The CDR3 runs 14 residues. Supplemented by reference TRBV28 and TRBJ2-1, the full variable domain reads DVKVTQSSRYLVKRTGEKVFLECVQDMDHENMFWYRQDPGLGLRLIYFSYDVKMKEKGDIPEGYSVSREKKERFSLILESASTNQTSMYLCACRGVGFDNEQFFGPGTRLTVL.

This clonotype appeared many times. J is TRBJ2-1 and V is TRBV5-1; no clear D gene. Trimming removed 0 bases at V and 3 bases at J, with 10 bases between. Germline lookup yields CDR1 SGHRS and CDR2 YFSETQ. The CDR3 extends over 15 amino acids. The CDR3 DNA sequence: TGCGCCAGCAGCTTGGAAGGGATTATCTACAATGAGCAGTTCTTC. It codes for CASSLEGIIYNEQFF.

This clonotype was detected many times. The gene calls are TRBV5-4 and TRBJ1-2; D remains unclear. From germline, CDR1 is SGHNT and CDR2 YYREEE (reference sequence). The CDR3 loop spans 13 amino acids. Trimming removed 4 bases at V and 4 bases at J, with 11 bases between. The CDR3 DNA follows: TGTGCCAGCAGCGGCCTCTCGACCTATGGCTACACCTTC. It encodes CASSGLSTYGYTF.

This clonotype was picked up many times. This chain joins TRBV2 and TRBJ2-6; the D gene is possibly TRBD1 (5 bases). CDR1 is SNHLY and CDR2 is FYNNEI in the germline V gene. The length of the CDR3 is 14 residues. The ends were cut back, 10 bases at V and 0 bases at J, with 10 bases in the middle. The CDR3 here is CAKTGTSGANVLTF. CDR3 nucleotides: TGTGCCAAAACAGGAACCTCTGGGGCCAACGTCCTGACTTTC.

This clonotype was observed a handful of times. CDR3 loop: CSGGGSGSSGANVLTF. Written as DNA, the CDR3 is TGCAGTGGAGGGGGTAGCGGGAGCTCTGGGGCCAACGTCCTGACTTTC. The gene calls are TRBV20-1 and TRBJ2-6; 9 bases are shared with TRBD2. CDR1 is DFQATT and CDR2 is SNEGSKA in the germline V gene (reference sequence). The CDR3 has 16 residues. Trimming removed 7 bases from V and 0 bases from J; junction bases left unmatched: 7.

This clonotype has more than one count but fewer than ten. V is TRBV5-4 and J is TRBJ2-3; TRBD2 is a possible D gene (5 bases). The CDR3 is 15 residues long. Germline V gives CDR1 SGHNT, CDR2 YYREEE (reference sequence). With 6 bases removed from V and 0 bases from J, the gap between germline ends came to 14 bases. CDR3 bases: TGTGCCAGCACCCCAGGCGGGCAAAGCACAGATACGCAGTATTTT. Protein: CASTPGGQSTDTQYF.

Comments on this clonotype: This sequence may be a read error, since a much larger clone differs from it by one base. This CDR3 fails to terminate in the conserved phenylalanine or tryptophan, so it likely reflects a read error. The chain recombines TRBV11-2 with TRBJ2-1; 9 nucleotides match TRBD2. V lost 4 bases, J lost 8 bases, and 15 bases stayed unmatched. Per the germline V gene, CDR1 is SGHAT and CDR2 is FQNNGV. This CDR3 spans 17 amino acids. Here the CDR3 reads CASSYNSGSSRDDEQFL. DNA of the CDR3: TGTGCCAGCAGCTACAATAGCGGGAGCAGCCGGGACGATGAGCAGTTCCTC.

This clonotype has more than one count but fewer than ten. CDR3 DNA: TGTGCCAGCAGTGAAAATTTAGGGGGAGTAGGAGAGACCCAGTACTTC. Amino acid sequence: CASSENLGGVGETQYF. This rearrangement joins TRBV25-1 to TRBJ2-5; perhaps TRBD1 as D (6 bases). The CDR3 has 16 residues. Per germline, CDR1 MGHDK and CDR2 SYGVNS. V gave up 2 bases and J gave up 4 bases, with 17 bases separating them.

The sample holds many counts of this clonotype. The chain employs TRBV18 and TRBJ2-5; tentatively, D is TRBD1 or TRBD2 (5 bases each). Trimming cost V 0 bases and J 1 base, with 6 bases left between them. CDR3 size: 14 residues. CDR1 and CDR2 from the germline V gene are KGHSH and LQKENI. CDR3: CASSPPGAQETQYF. Here the CDR3 DNA reads TGTGCCAGCTCACCACCCGGGGCCCAAGAGACCCAGTACTTC.

This clonotype was counted only a few times. The V gene is TRBV19, the J gene TRBJ2-3, with D tentatively TRBD2 (5 bases). CDR1 and CDR2 from the germline V gene are LNHDA and SQIVND (reference sequence). Trimming cost V 6 bases and J 6 bases, with 16 bases left between them. The CDR3 contains 14 residues. This chain's CDR3 is CASRTEVIADTQYF. In DNA form, the CDR3 reads TGTGCCAGTAGGACCGAGGTTATAGCGGATACGCAGTATTTT.

This clonotype was recorded many times. The chain joins TRBV5-1 to TRBJ2-7; D is ambiguous. The germline gives CDR1 SGHRS, CDR2 YFSETQ. The V end lost 3 bases, the J end lost 7 bases, and 14 bases lay between the germline ends. This CDR3 has 13 residues. Here the CDR3 DNA reads TGCGCCAGCAGCTCGCAGACTGGTAGAGAGCAGTACTTC. It codes for CASSSQTGREQYF.

The table lists this clonotype with many counts. V and J are TRBV28 and TRBJ2-2; D uncertain. There are 15 residues in the CDR3. V lost 1 base and J 3 bases, leaving 9 bases between the germline ends. From germline, CDR1 is MDHEN and CDR2 SYDVKM. The CDR3 loop is CASSLSNHHTGELFF. CDR3 in DNA: TGTGCCAGCAGTTTATCAAACCACCACACCGGGGAGCTGTTTTTT.

The table lists this clonotype with many counts. Mismatch with germline at one junction end may stem from a read error. The chain recombines TRBV6-1 with TRBJ2-7; TRBD1 aligns across 8 bases. This CDR3 is 13 amino acids long. The germline CDR1 and CDR2 sequences are MNHNS and SASEGT. The CDR3 DNA reads as TGTGCCAGCAGCCGGGACAGGTCCTCCGAGCAGTACTTC. The encoded protein is CASSRDRSSEQYF.

The chain uses TRBV20-1 and TRBJ1-4; 7 positions agree with TRBD1. The CDR3 totals 17 residues. V gave up 1 base and J gave up 0 bases; unmatched junction bases: 8. Germline CDR1 and CDR2: DFQATT and SNEGSKA (reference sequence). Written as DNA, the CDR3 is TGCAGTGCTAGAGCGTTGGAGGGGGCTGCAACTAATGAAAAACTGTTTTTT. This gives the protein CSARALEGAATNEKLFF.

This clonotype was counted between two and nine times. The rearrangement uses TRBV7-8 and TRBJ1-2, with a weak D call TRBD1 (6 bases). Germline values: CDR1 SGHVS, CDR2 FQNEAQ. V lost 8 bases and J lost 5, with 12 bases in between. The CDR3 is made up of 12 amino acids. The CDR3 loop reads CASGKGGYGYTF. The CDR3 DNA follows: TGTGCCAGCGGAAAAGGGGGTTATGGCTACACCTTC.

This clonotype occurred many times. The chain has TRBV24-1 and TRBJ1-2; TRBD1 aligns across 7 bases. The V gene's germline CDR1 is KGHDR and CDR2 SFDVKD. This CDR3 contains 12 residues. Losses at the gene ends were 10 bases for V and 7 bases for J; bases not matched to a gene: 8. The CDR3 DNA follows: TGTGCCACAATTACAGGGGCGTCTGGCTACACCTTC. It codes for CATITGASGYTF.